This T cell receptor (beta chain) was recorded in a study of T cell responses to AZD1222 COVID-19 vaccine. The protocol was immunoSEQ multiplex PCR, while the TCRdb copy is restricted to in-frame clones and leaves out a portion. The data contain 130,000 or so clones, 90% of them singletons. The V end was cut by 6 bases, the J end by 3 bases, with 6 bases between. Germline V gives CDR1 MNHEY, CDR2 SVGEGT. The CDR3 is made up of 12 amino acids. J is TRBJ1-5 and V is TRBV6-2 or TRBV6-3, with no clear D. This specimen consisted of peripheral blood, obtained 28 days after the second dose of the MenACWY control vaccine. This clonotype was obtained from an adult who received the MenACWY meningococcal vaccine as a control. CDR3 coding DNA: TGTGCCAGCAGCAGCCTCAATCAGCCCCAGCATTTT. It translates to CASSSLNQPQHF.